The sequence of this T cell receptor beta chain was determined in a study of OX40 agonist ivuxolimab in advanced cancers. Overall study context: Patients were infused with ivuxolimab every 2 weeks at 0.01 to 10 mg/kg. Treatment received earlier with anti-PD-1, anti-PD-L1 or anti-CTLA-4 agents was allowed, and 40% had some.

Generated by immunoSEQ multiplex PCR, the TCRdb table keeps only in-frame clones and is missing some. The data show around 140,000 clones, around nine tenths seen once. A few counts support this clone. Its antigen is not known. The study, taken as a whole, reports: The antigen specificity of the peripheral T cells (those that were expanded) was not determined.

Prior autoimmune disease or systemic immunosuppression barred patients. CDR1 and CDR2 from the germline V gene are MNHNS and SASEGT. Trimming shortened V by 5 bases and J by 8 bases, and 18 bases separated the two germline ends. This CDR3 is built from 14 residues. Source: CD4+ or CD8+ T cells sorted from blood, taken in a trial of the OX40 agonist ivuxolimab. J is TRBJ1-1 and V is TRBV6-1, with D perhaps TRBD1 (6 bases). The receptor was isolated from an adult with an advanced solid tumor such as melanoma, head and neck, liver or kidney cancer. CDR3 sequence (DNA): TGTGCCAGCAGTCAACAGGGCATCGGGGGGGAAGCTTTCTTT. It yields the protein CASSQQGIGGEAFF.